The 3 T cell receptor beta chains reported below all come from one sample, sequenced in a study of blood T cells in healthy people across ages. A second about 6 to 12 cycle PCR used barcoded and J-beta primers. TCRdb reprocessed the 5' RACE reads via MiXCR and lists one record per CDR3 protein. The profile shows roughly 800,000 distinct CDR3 sequences, 53% of them singletons. Sequenced input: blood. The receptors were gathered from a man at least 80 years old in good health.

The table lists this clonotype with many counts. V usage is TRBV3-1 and J usage is TRBJ2-1; D remains ambiguous. Germline lookup yields CDR1 LGHDT and CDR2 YNNKEL (reference sequence). The CDR3 loop spans 13 amino acids. Deletions cut 0 bases from V and 5 bases from J, with 5 bases between. The CDR3 spells CASSQDNHNEQFF. The CDR3 DNA follows: TGTGCCAGCAGCCAAGACAACCACAATGAGCAGTTCTTC.

This clonotype was recorded a few times. Written as DNA, the CDR3 is TGTGCCAGCAGCTTATACGGGTCCCAGGGCGATGAGCAGTTCTTC. Its protein product is CASSLYGSQGDEQFF. This rearrangement joins TRBV13 to TRBJ2-1, with D possibly matching TRBD1 (5 bases). CDR3 size: 15 residues. Per germline, CDR1 PRHDT and CDR2 FYEKMQ (reference sequence). Trimming removed 2 bases at V and 8 bases at J, with 16 bases between.

This rearrangement joins TRBV2 to TRBJ2-1, with TRBD2 as a possible D gene (5 bases). The ends were cut back, 11 bases at V and 0 bases at J, with 14 bases in the middle. This CDR3 contains 14 residues. Germline loops: CDR1 SNHLY, CDR2 FYNNEI. In DNA, the CDR3 is TGTGCCGTGGGTCCGGGGAGCTCCTACAATGAGCAGTTCTTC. Its translation: CAVGPGSSYNEQFF. The entire variable domain, with the rest obtained from reference TRBV2 and TRBJ2-1, is as follows: EPEVTQTPSHQVTQMGQEVILRCVPISNHLYFYWYRQILGQKVEFLVSFYNNEISEKSEIFDDQFSVERPDGSNFTLKIRSTKLEDSAMYFCAVGPGSSYNEQFFGPGTRLTVL.